This is a list of T cell receptor beta chains from one sample in a study of cytomegalovirus exposure and HLA in healthy donors. The table came from immunoSEQ multiplex PCR; TCRdb's copy has only in-frame clones and leaves some out. The data hold roughly 130,000 clones, with 80% observed a single time. The sequencing input was PBMCs. The receptor set was obtained from a man aged 30-40 years in good health and CMV-seronegative. Each CDR3 is given with its conserved first and last residue. The D gene is left open where the match is weak. For some rows the clone size is stated as once, few or many, or as a class when expanded; others skip it.

clone size	D gene	V gene	J gene	CDR3 DNA	CDR3 protein
NA	TRBD1	TRBV5-6	TRBJ1-5	TGTGCCAGCAGCATTAGGGACAGGGCAAGCAATCAGCCCCAGCATTTT	CASSIRDRASNQPQHF
NA	NA	TRBV7-7	TRBJ2-3	TGTGCTAGCAGCTTGGGCTGGGGAGGAGTAGATACGCAGTATTTT	CASSLGWGGVDTQYF
NA	NA	TRBV6-1	TRBJ1-1	TGTGCCAGCGGCGAAGGTGATTACGGGGGAGCTTTCTTT	CASGEGDYGGAFF
few	TRBD1	TRBV5-6	TRBJ2-3	TGTGCCAGCAGCCGGACAGGTACAGATACGCAGTATTTT	CASSRTGTDTQYF
NA	NA	TRBV4-1	TRBJ2-7	TGCGCCAGCAGCCAAGATCTCCCAGGGGTGACCTACGAGCAGTACTTC	CASSQDLPGVTYEQYF
NA	NA	TRBV11-3	TRBJ2-7	TGTGCCAGCAGCCCCCGGACTGGCGGGACGCCGTGGGAGCAGTACTTC	CASSPRTGGTPWEQYF
NA	TRBD1	TRBV6-5	TRBJ1-5	TGTGCCAGCAGTAAAGGGACAGGGTTTCAGCCCCAGCATTTT	CASSKGTGFQPQHF
NA	NA	TRBV19	TRBJ1-2	TGTGCCAGCACAGGGCGATATGGCTACACCTTC	CASTGRYGYTF
NA	TRBD2	TRBV27	TRBJ2-1	TGTGCCAGCAGTACGTCTAGCGGGAGTACCTACAATGAGCAGTTCTTC	CASSTSSGSTYNEQFF
NA	NA	TRBV7-3	TRBJ2-3	TGTGCCAGCAGCCCAGGACTCTTAAACACAGATACGCAGTATTTT	CASSPGLLNTDTQYF
NA	NA	TRBV11-3	TRBJ2-7	TGTGCCAGCAGCTTAGTGTCCAGGGGCGGGTACGAGCAGTACTTC	CASSLVSRGGYEQYF
NA	NA	TRBV28	TRBJ1-5	TGTGCCAGCTTGAGGCCCGGGGGGTATAGCAATCAGCCCCAGCATTTT	CASLRPGGYSNQPQHF
NA	NA	TRBV9	TRBJ2-2	TGTGCCAGCGGAACTAGTAACGTCCCCGGGGAGCTGTTTTTT	CASGTSNVPGELFF
NA	NA	TRBV6-5	TRBJ1-4	TGTGCCAGCAGCGGGGGGGGTGGTGTTGAAAAACTGTTTTTT	CASSGGGGVEKLFF
NA	TRBD2	TRBV5-4	TRBJ2-7	TGTGCCAGCAGCAAGAGCGGACTAGCGGGAGCCGCCTACGAGCAGTACTTC	CASSKSGLAGAAYEQYF
few	TRBD1	TRBV7-2	TRBJ1-2	TGTGCCAGCAGCTTCGACAGGGACGGCTACCCCTTC	CASSFDRDGYPF
NA	TRBD1	TRBV7-7	TRBJ2-7	TGTGCTAGCAACTTACCGGGACAGGACTACGAGCAGTACTTC	CASNLPGQDYEQYF
NA	TRBD1	TRBV19	TRBJ1-5	TGTGCCAGTAGTAAACAGCAGGGGGTTCGCAATCAGCCCCAGCATTTT	CASSKQQGVRNQPQHF
many	NA	TRBV7-9	TRBJ1-1	TGTGCCAGCAGCTTAGGAGGCCCCCTAGAGAACACTGAAGCTTTCTTT	CASSLGGPLENTEAFF
NA	NA	TRBV27	TRBJ1-2	TGTGCCAGCAGTTTATCTCGGGGAGGGTATGGCTACACCTTC	CASSLSRGGYGYTF
few	NA	TRBV19	TRBJ2-1	TGTGCCAGTAGTATTCAAACACAAGATAATGAGCAGTTCTTC	CASSIQTQDNEQFF
NA	TRBD2	TRBV7-6	TRBJ2-7	TGTGCCAGCAGCCACGGGACTAGCGGGAGTGTGGCCTACGAGCAGTACTTC	CASSHGTSGSVAYEQYF
NA	NA	TRBV5-5	TRBJ1-1	TGTGCCAGCAGCCCTGCCGGGGACTCTGAAGCTTTCTTT	CASSPAGDSEAFF
NA	NA	TRBV30	TRBJ2-1	TGTGCCTGGAGTCCGGACACCAATGAGCAGTTCTTC	CAWSPDTNEQFF
NA	TRBD2	TRBV5-6	TRBJ2-1	TGTGCCAGCAGCTTGAGGGATCTAGCGGGACTCTACAATGAGCAGTTCTTC	CASSLRDLAGLYNEQFF
NA	NA	TRBV5-1	TRBJ2-3	TGCGCCAGCAGCTTGGTTACGGGCACAGATACGCAGTATTTT	CASSLVTGTDTQYF
NA	TRBD2	TRBV9	TRBJ2-3	TGTGCCAGCAATCTTCCCGGGAGGGACCCAGATACGCAGTATTTT	CASNLPGRDPDTQYF
NA	NA	TRBV7-8	TRBJ2-2	TGTGCCAGCAGCCCCGGGAACACCGGGGAGCTGTTTTTT	CASSPGNTGELFF
once	TRBD2	TRBV6-5	TRBJ2-7	TGTGCCAGCAGTTGGTCGAGGACTAGCCAAACCTACGAGCAGTACTTC	CASSWSRTSQTYEQYF
NA	TRBD2	TRBV6-5	TRBJ2-5	TGTGCCAGCAGACCAGCGGGAGGGGGGGTCGAGACCCAGTACTTC	CASRPAGGGVETQYF
NA	NA	TRBV7-9	TRBJ2-1	TGTGCCAGCAGCTTAGGTAATAGCGACGTTTCTCCGAAGCAGTTCTTC	CASSLGNSDVSPKQFF
NA	NA	TRBV14	TRBJ2-1	TGTGCCAGCAGCCAAGACGCTTACCCGATACTCTCCTACAATGAGCAGTTCTTC	CASSQDAYPILSYNEQFF
NA	TRBD1	TRBV7-9	TRBJ1-2	TGTGCCAGCAGCTTAGCCGGGGACAGGGGTAATGGCTACACCTTC	CASSLAGDRGNGYTF
few	TRBD2	TRBV6-1	TRBJ2-7	TGTGCCAGCATTTCACTAGCGGGGATCTACGAGCAGTACTTC	CASISLAGIYEQYF
NA	TRBD1	TRBV4-1	TRBJ2-1	TGCGCCAGCAGCCAGCCGACAGGGCAGGTGAATAATGAGCAGTTCTTC	CASSQPTGQVNNEQFF
once	NA	TRBV28	TRBJ1-1	TGTGCCAGCACCCTCGCCGGGGAAAGGCTGGCTGAAGCTTTCTTT	CASTLAGERLAEAFF
NA	NA	TRBV18	TRBJ2-7	TGTGCCAGCTCACTATCGACAAGCTCCTACGAGCAGTACTTC	CASSLSTSSYEQYF
few	NA	TRBV6-6	TRBJ2-1	TGTGCCACCAGAGCTCGAGAGGGAAATGAGCAGTTCTTC	CATRAREGNEQFF
few	TRBD2	TRBV7-7	TRBJ2-3	TGTGCCAGCAGCTTAGGACTAGCGGGAGGCTCAGATACGCAGTATTTT	CASSLGLAGGSDTQYF
NA	TRBD1	TRBV7-9	TRBJ1-2	TGTGCCAGCAGCTTACCAGCTGCCCGAAGACAGGGCCCGGGAGGCTACACCTTC	CASSLPAARRQGPGGYTF
NA	TRBD1	TRBV5-5	TRBJ1-5	TGTGCCAGCAGCTTAGGGACAGATAGCAATCAGCCCCAGCATTTT	CASSLGTDSNQPQHF
NA	NA	TRBV28	TRBJ2-1	TGTGCCAGCAGTTTGGAGCTTCCGGGCGCAGCGGAAACCCTGTACAATGAGCAGTTCTTC	CASSLELPGAAETLYNEQFF
NA	TRBD1	TRBV2	TRBJ2-2	TGTGCCAGCAGAAGGGACAGGGCGAACACCGGGGAGCTGTTTTTT	CASRRDRANTGELFF
few	TRBD2	TRBV28	TRBJ2-7	TGTGCCAGCAGTTTATCCCTTATGAAGAGCGGGAGGGCTAGGGAGCAGTACTTC	CASSLSLMKSGRAREQYF